These T cell receptor beta chains were read from a single sample in a study of beta chain features in type 1 diabetes. Clones were read by immunoSEQ multiplex PCR, and TCRdb kept only the in-frame ones, dropping some. The table lists around 170,000 clones, about 9% of them singletons, with 0.7% in the top ten. Source material: central memory CD4+ T cells from blood. These receptor sequences come from a woman aged 25-40 years with type 1 diabetes. Both conserved end residues are part of each CDR3. A D gene is named only where the DNA matches it firmly. Clone size, where shown, is once, few, many, or a class for clones that have expanded.

cdr3_nt,cdr3_aa,v_call,j_call,clone_size,d_call
TGTGCCAGTACTAGCGGGAGGGCCCAAACCGGGGAGCTGTTTTTT,CASTSGRAQTGELFF,TRBV19,TRBJ2-2,many,TRBD2
TGCAGCGCCTCGGGACAGGCGAATGAAAAACTGTTTTTT,CSASGQANEKLFF,TRBV29-1,TRBJ1-4,few,TRBD1
TGTGCCTGGACCGGACAGGGACCAAACTATGGCTACACCTTC,CAWTGQGPNYGYTF,TRBV30,TRBJ1-2,few,TRBD1
TGCGCCAGCAGCCAGACAGGATCCCTGAACACTGAAGCTTTCTTT,CASSQTGSLNTEAFF,TRBV10-1,TRBJ1-1,few,-
TGTGCCAGCAGTGTGGGAGCCAATCAGCCCCAGCATTTT,CASSVGANQPQHF,TRBV2,TRBJ1-5,few,-
TGTGCCAGCAGCCAAGGGGCCGGGGCCAACGTCCTGACTTTC,CASSQGAGANVLTF,TRBV14,TRBJ2-6,-,-
TGCGCCAGCAGCTTGGATGTCAGGGAGGGCACTGAAGCTTTCTTT,CASSLDVREGTEAFF,TRBV5-1,TRBJ1-1,-,-
TGTGCCAGCAGCCAGGACAGGTTAAAAGAGACCCAGTACTTC,CASSQDRLKETQYF,TRBV5-6,TRBJ2-5,few,TRBD1
TGTGCCAGCAGTGCCATAGGGGAAAATGAGCAGTTCTTC,CASSAIGENEQFF,TRBV2,TRBJ2-1,few,-
TGTGCCAGCAGCTTCGACAGTGACACTGAAGCTTTCTTT,CASSFDSDTEAFF,TRBV7-9,TRBJ1-1,-,-
TGTGCCAGCAGCGTAGGCCCCAGACAAGAGACCCAGTACTTC,CASSVGPRQETQYF,TRBV9,TRBJ2-5,-,-
TGCACCAGCAGTCTCCCTGGACAGTTCGGCACTGAAGCTTTCTTT,CTSSLPGQFGTEAFF,TRBV1,TRBJ1-1,-,-
TGTGCCAGCAGTGGTGGAGGAAGGACCGGGGAGCTGTTTTTT,CASSGGGRTGELFF,TRBV2,TRBJ2-2,-,-
TGTGCCAGCAGCCCCACCGGGACTAGGGGGGAGACCCAGTACTTC,CASSPTGTRGETQYF,TRBV9,TRBJ2-5,few,TRBD2
TGTGCCAGCAGCCCGAAGGACAGACTGAACACTGAAGCTTTCTTT,CASSPKDRLNTEAFF,TRBV7-9,TRBJ1-1,-,-
TGTGCCAGCAGTTCTCACATGCAAGAGACCCAGTACTTC,CASSSHMQETQYF,TRBV28,TRBJ2-5,few,-
TGTGCCAGCAGCTTAGGACACGTTGACTATGGCTACACCTTC,CASSLGHVDYGYTF,TRBV7-8,TRBJ1-2,few,-
TGTGCCAGCAGCCCAACCGGTGAGGCAGATACGCAGTATTTT,CASSPTGEADTQYF,TRBV7-3,TRBJ2-3,-,-
TGTGCCAGCAGCTTGGTGGGACAGGGAACCCAAGAGACCCAGTACTTC,CASSLVGQGTQETQYF,TRBV5-6,TRBJ2-5,few,TRBD1
TGTGCCAGCAGTCGACAGGGGGCGAGGCAGCCCCAGCATTTT,CASSRQGARQPQHF,TRBV5-6,TRBJ1-5,-,TRBD1
TGTGCCAGCACCCTCCTAGCGGGAGTAGGGTACGAGCAGTACTTC,CASTLLAGVGYEQYF,TRBV6-5,TRBJ2-7,few,TRBD2
TGTGCCAGCAGCTCCCGGGATCAGCCCCAGCATTTT,CASSSRDQPQHF,TRBV5-1,TRBJ1-5,-,-
TGTGCCACCTCCCCGGGGGAGTACGAAAAACTGTTTTTT,CATSPGEYEKLFF,TRBV10-3,TRBJ1-4,-,-
TGTGCCAGCAGGACTTCGGGGGTGAGGAATGAGCAGTTCTTC,CASRTSGVRNEQFF,TRBV7-2,TRBJ2-1,-,-
TGTGCCTGGATGCAGGAAGGCAAAAACATTCAGTACTTC,CAWMQEGKNIQYF,TRBV30,TRBJ2-4,-,-
TGTGCCACCAGCAGAGAAATAGCAGATGTAAGAGATACGCAGTATTTT,CATSREIADVRDTQYF,TRBV15,TRBJ2-3,-,-
TGTGCCAGTCTCCGACAGGAGAGCGAAAAACTGTTTTTT,CASLRQESEKLFF,TRBV2,TRBJ1-4,few,-
TGCAGCGTTTCGGCGGACTCTGGGGCCAACGTCCTGACTTTC,CSVSADSGANVLTF,TRBV29-1,TRBJ2-6,few,-